This T cell receptor (beta chain) was profiled in a study of T cells expressing NK-cell markers (TCRdb year 2020). About the full investigation: Under 10 donors provided sorted CD3+CD56+NKG2C+, CD3+CD56+NKG2C- and CD3+CD56-NKG2C+ T-cell subsets, whose TCR beta-chain repertoires were profiled. Of the eight sequenced donors, seven were found to be HCMV-seropositive and one was found to be HCMV-seronegative. The study sequenced eight donors, all healthy volunteers chosen at random: three men and five women. Illumina HiSeq 2000/2500, MiSeq or NextSeq was used to sequence libraries as 2 x 150 bp reads. Summary of the overall study and its limitations: Those dominant clonotypes were again the most abundant among CD3+CD56-NKG2C+ cells in a few donors, at roughly 25-65%. In six or seven donors, the dominant CD3+CD56+NKG2C+ clonotypes ranked among the top 10 CD8+ clonotypes, making up roughly 1.0-8% of CD8+ T cells. It remained unclear whether the expanded NKG2C-expressing T cell clones were specific for HCMV antigens.

Concerning this clonotype: Its specific antigen is unknown.

To determine HCMV serostatus, a commercial ELISA kit was used to detect HCMV-specific IgG in serum. Ficoll density gradient centrifugation was used to isolate peripheral blood mononuclear cells from blood. The instrument given in TCRdb is Illumina HiSeq 2000. 5'RACE template switching, by which a universal primer site and unique molecular identifiers were added, was used to make TCR beta cDNA libraries. Priming for cDNA synthesis came from the TCR beta constant segment, and two successive PCR amplification steps followed. The authors' analysis ran thus. MIGEC was used to demultiplex reads and group the reads by UMI, and MiTCR was used to assemble and quantify clonotypes. To exclude erroneous sequences, any TCR cDNA sequence not supported by at least two reads was discarded. Downstream repertoire analysis used the tcR package, and clonotypes were matched across fractions by CDR3 nucleotide sequence plus V segment. Antigen specificity was annotated against VDJdb with VDJmatch, allowing one amino acid substitution in CDR3. Following reprocessing of the reads by TCRdb, the data hold one row per CDR3 protein sequence and no DNA is available. TCRdb, rather than the study authors, made the V and J calls. The sample table records around 470,000 distinct CDR3 sequences. The ten biggest clones cover roughly 1.4% of the sample.

Via the germline V gene (reference sequence), CDR1 is SGHKS and CDR2 YYEKEE. CDR3 length: 15 amino acids, cysteine to phenylalanine. No DNA sequence was recorded. This TCR came from a woman aged 45-65 years in good health. Donor details come from another sample of the same person, matched by shared clones. This chain joins TRBV5-5 to TRBJ2-5; TCRdb designates TRBD2, a call that cannot be tested without DNA. The material sequenced was blood T cells: a sorted CD56 or NKG2C T cell subset, CD4+ or CD8+ T cells, or bulk PBMC T cells (not recorded which). The CDR3 region has the sequence CASSSGLVGQETQYF.